A single sample gave rise to the 31 T cell receptor beta chains below, sequenced in a study of early T cells in non-severe SARS-CoV-2 infection. MiXCR, run by TCRdb on the 5' RACE reads, gives a single entry per CDR3 protein. This sample carries 70,000 to 95,000 distinct CDR3 sequences, more than 7.5% of them seen once, and the ten largest clones take 4.8%. The material sequenced was whole blood. These receptors were taken from an adult who was a healthcare worker with PCR-confirmed SARS-CoV-2 infection or an uninfected control (not recorded which).

This chain joins TRBV19 and TRBJ2-7, with 12 bases fitting TRBD2. V lost 5 bases, J lost 1 base, and 6 bases stayed unmatched. Germline assignment: CDR1 LNHDA and CDR2 SQIVND (reference sequence). This CDR3 has 16 residues. The CDR3 region is CASSPLTSGRSYEQYF. In nucleotides, the CDR3 is TGTGCCAGTAGTCCCCTGACTAGCGGGAGATCCTACGAGCAGTACTTC.

The table lists this clonotype with many counts. This rearrangement joins TRBV3-1 to TRBJ2-5; no clear D. Germline V lookup: CDR1 LGHDT, CDR2 YNNKEL (reference sequence). V lost 4 bases and J 4 bases, leaving 1 base between the germline ends. This CDR3 is 10 amino acids long. In DNA, the CDR3 is TGTGCCAGCAGCCGAGAGACCCAGTACTTC. It yields the protein CASSRETQYF.

This clonotype was observed at least ten times. The chain joins TRBV14 to TRBJ2-2; D not resolved. Germline CDR1 is SGHDN and CDR2 is FVKESK. The V end was cut by 4 bases, the J end by 0 bases, with 6 bases between. CDR3 length: 14 amino acids. CDR3 sequence reads: CASSRKSNTGELFF. The DNA for the CDR3 is TGTGCCAGCAGCCGGAAGTCGAACACCGGGGAGCTGTTTTTT.

The chain combines TRBV12-3 or TRBV12-4 with TRBJ1-2; tentatively, D is TRBD1 (5 bases). V was pared by 3 bases and J by 7 bases, with 12 bases between. The CDR3 is made up of 13 amino acids. This CDR3 is CASSLIGDGGYTF. The DNA for the CDR3 is TGTGCCAGCAGTTTGATAGGGGACGGTGGCTACACCTTC.

This clonotype was detected only a few times. This chain joins TRBV9 and TRBJ2-1; D ambiguous. This CDR3 comprises 15 residues. Trimming took off 2 bases at V and 2 bases at J, with 11 bases between the two ends. In germline, CDR1 is SGDLS, CDR2 YYNGEE. CDR3 DNA: TGTGCCAGCAGCGTGGAGTCCGAACCCTACAATGAGCAGTTCTTC. Amino acids: CASSVESEPYNEQFF.

The chain recombines TRBV4-1 with TRBJ2-3; D ambiguous. Germline V gene sequence: CDR1 MGHRA, CDR2 YSYEKL. The CDR3 consists of 14 residues. V was trimmed by 1 base and J by 0 bases, leaving 5 bases between them. The CDR3, as DNA: TGCGCCAGCAGCCAAGCACTAAGCACAGATACGCAGTATTTT. Amino acids: CASSQALSTDTQYF.

This clonotype was detected a few times. The chain joins TRBV20-1 to TRBJ2-6; maybe TRBD1 (6 bases). V gave up 6 bases and J gave up 0 bases, with 12 bases separating them. Germline lookup yields CDR1 DFQATT and CDR2 SNEGSKA (reference sequence). CDR3 size: 15 residues. CDR3 DNA: TGCAGTGCCCGCCAGGGGAGCTCTGGGGCCAACGTCCTGACTTTC. It encodes CSARQGSSGANVLTF.

This clonotype appeared many times. J is TRBJ1-6 and V is TRBV6-4; 7 bases agree with TRBD1. The CDR3 totals 14 residues. The J segment lost 7 bases and the V segment lost 5 bases, leaving 5 bases of the junction unmatched. Germline V gives CDR1 MRHNA, CDR2 SNTAGT. CDR3 residues: CASSPTGMNSPLHF. CDR3 sequence (DNA): TGTGCCAGCAGTCCGACAGGGATGAATTCACCCCTCCACTTT.

A few counts support this clonotype. The chain recombines TRBV20-1 with TRBJ2-2; TRBD2 matches 13 bases. The trim removed 6 bases at V and 1 base at J, leaving 5 bases unmatched. Per the germline V gene, CDR1 is DFQATT and CDR2 is SNEGSKA (reference sequence). The CDR3 is 16 amino acids. The CDR3 nucleotides are TGCAGTGCCCCGGGACTAGCGGGGATGAACACCGGGGAGCTGTTTTTT. This codes for CSAPGLAGMNTGELFF.

This clonotype was found many times. This chain links TRBV28 with TRBJ2-1; 10 bases fit TRBD2. This CDR3 spans 14 amino acids. Germline-derived CDR1 and CDR2 are MDHEN and SYDVKM. Trimming cost V 9 bases and J 1 base; bases outside gene matches: 3. The CDR3 sequence: CASVSGRSYNEQFF. The CDR3 nucleotides are TGTGCCAGTGTTAGCGGGAGGTCCTACAATGAGCAGTTCTTC.

This clonotype was picked up a small number of times. V and J are TRBV5-1 and TRBJ1-1; D possibly corresponds to TRBD1 (5 bases). The ends were cut back, 0 bases at V and 0 bases at J, with 6 bases in the middle. Germline V gene data show CDR1 as SGHRS and CDR2 as YFSETQ. The CDR3 is 14 amino acids. The CDR3 spells CASSLGGVNTEAFF. DNA for the CDR3: TGCGCCAGCAGCTTGGGGGGCGTGAACACTGAAGCTTTCTTT. Together with reference TRBV5-1 and TRBJ1-1, the CDR3 gives the full variable domain: KAGVTQTPRYLIKTRGQQVTLSCSPISGHRSVSWYQQTPGQGLQFLFEYFSETQRNKGNFPGRFSGRQFSNSRSEMNVSTLELGDSALYLCASSLGGVNTEAFFGQGTRLTVV.

On this clonotype itself: A much larger clone lies a single base off, so this may be a read error. The DNA of the CDR3 is TGTGCCAGCAGCCAAGACCAGACAGAGCGGGTGAAACTGTCTTTT. Translation: CASSQDQTERVKLSF. This chain uses TRBV4-2 with TRBJ1-4; tentative D call: TRBD1 (5 bases). Per germline, CDR1 LGHNA and CDR2 YNFKEQ. CDR3 length: 15 amino acids.

This chain connects TRBV3-1 to TRBJ2-1; 9 nucleotides line up with TRBD2. In germline, CDR1 is LGHDT, CDR2 YNNKEL (reference sequence). Trimming removed 0 bases from V and 8 bases from J; junction bases left unmatched: 8. The CDR3 totals 16 residues. The CDR3 sequence: CASSQDPSGRIDEQFF. The CDR3 nucleotides are TGTGCCAGCAGCCAAGATCCGAGCGGGAGGATAGATGAGCAGTTCTTC.

This clonotype has a count of ten or more. The gene calls are TRBV4-2 and TRBJ2-7, with D tentatively TRBD2 (6 bases). The germline V gene has CDR1 LGHNA and CDR2 YNFKEQ. Trimming removed 1 base from V and 7 bases from J, with 14 bases in between. There are 14 residues in the CDR3. The CDR3 coding sequence is TGTGCCAGCAGCCAAGCACTAGCCACTGGGGAGCAGTACTTC. It codes for CASSQALATGEQYF.

The chain combines TRBV2 with TRBJ2-1, with D possibly TRBD1 on 5 matching bases. V lost 6 bases to trimming and J lost 3 bases, with 21 bases between them. CDR1 and CDR2 from the germline V gene are SNHLY and FYNNEI. This CDR3 has 17 amino acids. This CDR3 reads CASSAPTGRKNYNEQFF. CDR3 nucleotides: TGTGCCAGCAGCGCCCCAACAGGACGGAAGAACTACAATGAGCAGTTCTTC.

This clonotype was observed at least ten times. The J gene is TRBJ2-3, the V gene TRBV19; D not certain. V lost 10 bases, J lost 6 bases, and 11 bases lay in between. CDR3 size: 11 residues. The germline gives CDR1 LNHDA, CDR2 SQIVND (reference sequence). CDR3 in amino acids: CATTHGDTQYF. In DNA form, the CDR3 reads TGTGCCACCACCCATGGGGATACGCAGTATTTT.

This clonotype was detected many times. The chain links TRBV5-4 to TRBJ2-1; a weak D match, TRBD2 (6 bases). Germline loops: CDR1 SGHNT, CDR2 YYREEE (reference sequence). Trimming pared 2 bases from V and 15 bases from J, leaving 15 bases between. The CDR3 totals 12 residues. CDR3 residues: CASSLFAGSPFF. CDR3 coding DNA: TGTGCCAGCAGCTTATTTGCGGGATCACCGTTCTTC. Full variable domain (missing parts from reference TRBV5-4 and TRBJ2-1): ETGVTQSPTHLIKTRGQQVTLRCSSQSGHNTVSWYQQALGQGPQFIFQYYREEENGRGNFPPRFSGLQFPNYSSELNVNALELDDSALYLCASSLFAGSPFFGPGTRLTVL.

This clonotype was found a few times. The V and J genes are TRBV4-1 and TRBJ2-7; D call uncertain. The CDR3 has 15 residues. Trimming stripped 0 bases from V and 5 bases from J, with 14 bases between. Germline lookup yields CDR1 MGHRA and CDR2 YSYEKL. For the CDR3, the DNA is TGCGCCAGCAGCCAAGATATAAGTACCCGGGACGAGCAGTACTTC. Encoded protein: CASSQDISTRDEQYF.

This sequence joins TRBV5-1 and TRBJ2-3; D possibly corresponds to TRBD2 (5 bases). The CDR3 has 15 residues. V dropped 2 bases and J dropped 2 bases, with 12 bases sitting between them. Germline V gene lookup returns CDR1 SGHRS and CDR2 YFSETQ. The DNA for the CDR3 is TGCGCCAGCAGCTTCACTAGACCGAACACAGATACGCAGTATTTT. The encoded protein is CASSFTRPNTDTQYF.

This clonotype was observed at least ten times. The chain couples TRBV28 to TRBJ1-2; D not certain. This CDR3 has 12 residues. The germline CDR1 and CDR2 sequences are MDHEN and SYDVKM. Trimming shortened V by 9 bases and J by 2 bases, and 10 bases separated the two germline ends. CDR3 protein: CASVDANYGYTF. Here the CDR3 DNA reads TGTGCCAGTGTGGACGCGAACTATGGCTACACCTTC.

This clonotype was seen more than once but under ten times. V and J are TRBV14 and TRBJ1-2; possibly TRBD1 for D (5 bases). Trimming removed 0 bases from V and 4 bases from J, with 15 bases in between. The CDR3 has 16 amino acids. Germline V gene lookup returns CDR1 SGHDN and CDR2 FVKESK. Here the CDR3 DNA reads TGTGCCAGCAGCCAAGATCATTTAGGGGCCGTCTATGGCTACACCTTC. This translates into CASSQDHLGAVYGYTF.

This clonotype was counted a single time. This rearrangement joins TRBV28 to TRBJ2-4; D is possibly TRBD2 (6 bases). Per the germline V gene, CDR1 is MDHEN and CDR2 is SYDVKM. Trimming shortened V by 6 bases and J by 0 bases, and 24 bases separated the two germline ends. The CDR3 totals 19 residues. In DNA form, the CDR3 reads TGTGCCAGCAGCCCCTCTGCGAGCGGGCCTGGGAGAGCCAAAAACATTCAGTACTTC. This codes for CASSPSASGPGRAKNIQYF.

The chain couples TRBV2 to TRBJ2-5; D gene ambiguous. The germline gives CDR1 SNHLY, CDR2 FYNNEI. Trimming cost V 8 bases and J 4 bases, with 23 bases left between them. The CDR3 consists of 16 residues. The CDR3 DNA is TGTGCCAGCTTAACCTTTACCGGGTCCCAGCGAGAGACCCAGTACTTC. Its protein is CASLTFTGSQRETQYF.

There are many counts of this clonotype. This chain joins TRBV28 and TRBJ2-4, with D perhaps matching TRBD1 (5 bases). Trimming took 4 bases from V and 3 from J, leaving 7 bases between them. Germline V gene sequence: CDR1 MDHEN, CDR2 SYDVKM. This CDR3 has 13 residues. CDR3 sequence reads: CASSSDSKNIQYF. CDR3 coding DNA: TGTGCCAGCAGTTCCGACAGCAAAAACATTCAGTACTTC.

This clonotype occurred many times. The CDR3 DNA sequence: TGTGCCAGCAGTTTGAAGGTCAATACTGAAGCTTTCTTT. Translation: CASSLKVNTEAFF. V gene TRBV12-3 or TRBV12-4 combines with J gene TRBJ1-1, with D unresolved. Trimming stripped 3 bases from V and 5 bases from J, with 10 bases between. This CDR3 has 13 amino acids.

V and J are TRBV19 and TRBJ2-1; D not certain. Trimming took 4 bases from V and 8 from J, leaving 15 bases between them. There are 14 residues in the CDR3. From germline, CDR1 is LNHDA and CDR2 SQIVND (reference sequence). CDR3 residues: CASSTPGRIYEQFF. As DNA, the CDR3 is TGTGCCAGTAGTACCCCAGGTCGGATCTATGAGCAGTTCTTC. The variable domain in full, with the rest retrieved from reference TRBV19 and TRBJ2-1, is DGGITQSPKYLFRKEGQNVTLSCEQNLNHDAMYWYRQDPGQGLRLIYYSQIVNDFQKGDIAEGYSVSREKKESFPLTVTSAQKNPTAFYLCASSTPGRIYEQFFGPGTRLTVL.

A few counts support this clonotype. The V and J genes are TRBV5-6 and TRBJ1-2; no clear D gene. Per the germline V gene, CDR1 is SGHDT and CDR2 is YYEEEE. The CDR3 has 13 amino acids. The ends were cut back, 4 bases at V and 2 bases at J, with 9 bases in the middle. In DNA form, the CDR3 reads TGTGCCAGCAGCCCGGGTCAGAACTATGGCTACACCTTC. Its protein product is CASSPGQNYGYTF.

This clonotype was recorded many times. The chain links TRBV28 to TRBJ2-1, with D unresolved. V lost 2 bases to trimming and J lost 0 bases, with 5 bases between them. This CDR3 is 14 amino acids long. The germline V gene has CDR1 MDHEN and CDR2 SYDVKM. The CDR3 is CASSLRGSYNEQFF. CDR3 in DNA: TGTGCCAGCAGTTTAAGAGGCTCCTACAATGAGCAGTTCTTC.

The chain couples TRBV20-1 to TRBJ2-7; maybe TRBD2 (5 bases). The V end lost 2 bases, the J end lost 6 bases, and 11 bases lay between the germline ends. The CDR3 length is 12 residues. Per germline, CDR1 DFQATT and CDR2 SNEGSKA (reference sequence). CDR3 loop: CSARRRAGEQYF. DNA of the CDR3: TGCAGTGCTAGAAGGCGGGCGGGCGAGCAGTACTTC.

This clonotype was found many times. The V gene is TRBV25-1, the J gene TRBJ2-3; 9 bases line up with TRBD1. The germline gives CDR1 MGHDK, CDR2 SYGVNS. The CDR3 consists of 16 residues. J lost 6 bases, V lost 6 bases, and 13 bases had no gene match. As DNA, the CDR3 is TGTGCCAGCAGCAAGTCGGGACAGGGTCTAGAGGATACGCAGTATTTT. Translating gives CASSKSGQGLEDTQYF.

This clonotype was counted many times. The J gene is TRBJ2-7, the V gene TRBV15; 7 nucleotides align to TRBD1. The V gene end was trimmed by 0 bases and the J gene end by 1 base; junction bases not matched to a gene: 6. Germline CDR1 reads LNHNV; CDR2 reads YYDKDF (reference sequence). The CDR3 has 16 residues. In DNA, the CDR3 is TGTGCCACCAGCAGAGAAAGGGGACAGTCTTCCTACGAGCAGTACTTC. It translates to CATSRERGQSSYEQYF.